These 16 T cell receptor beta chains share one sample of origin, sequenced in a study of T cells in Graves' hyperthyroidism and ophthalmopathy. Researchers took RNA transcripts and amplified the TCR beta CDR3 regions from them. The HTBI primer set was used in a first-round RT-PCR of the TCR CDR3. TCRdb redid the calling of the multiplex PCR reads with MiXCR, one entry per CDR3 protein. The sample records roughly 570,000 distinct CDR3 sequences, roughly 50% being singletons. Sample: peripheral blood or thyroid tissue (not recorded which). Receptor source: a woman aged 18-29 years with Graves' hyperthyroidism.

This clonotype was picked up many times. V usage is TRBV6-5 and J usage is TRBJ1-2, with a possible D match to TRBD1 (5 bases). Germline CDR1 reads MNHEY; CDR2 reads SVGAGI. The CDR3 contains 13 residues. V was trimmed by 5 bases and J by 6 bases, leaving 13 bases between them. CDR3 coding DNA: TGTGCCAGCAGTAGGGACCTAGTTCATGGCTACACCTTC. This encodes CASSRDLVHGYTF.

This clonotype was found once. The CDR3 here is CASSGLAGGSPLHF. The CDR3 bases are TGTGCCAGCAGTGGACTAGCGGGAGGTTCACCCCTCCACTTT. This chain uses TRBV2 with TRBJ1-6; D remains ambiguous. This CDR3 comprises 14 residues. Germline-derived CDR1 and CDR2 are SNHLY and FYNNEI. V dropped 4 bases and J dropped 9 bases, with 13 bases sitting between them.

V is TRBV29-1 and J is TRBJ2-7; possibly TRBD1 for D (6 bases). This CDR3 has 12 amino acids. V lost 4 bases, J lost 7 bases, and 14 bases lay in between. The germline V gene encodes CDR1 SQVTM and CDR2 ANQGSEA. In nucleotides, the CDR3 is TGCAGCGTTGCCCATACAGGGTGGGAGCAGTACTTC. As protein: CSVAHTGWEQYF.

The V gene is TRBV5-4, the J gene TRBJ2-5, with D possibly TRBD2 on 6 matching bases. The V end was cut by 4 bases, the J end by 3 bases, with 13 bases between. CDR3 length: 14 amino acids. Germline CDR1 SGHNT, CDR2 YYREEE (reference sequence). CDR3 amino acids: CASSRIPGEETQYF. In nucleotides, the CDR3 is TGTGCCAGCAGCCGGATACCGGGAGAAGAGACCCAGTACTTC. Full variable domain (missing parts from reference TRBV5-4 and TRBJ2-5): ETGVTQSPTHLIKTRGQQVTLRCSSQSGHNTVSWYQQALGQGPQFIFQYYREEENGRGNFPPRFSGLQFPNYSSELNVNALELDDSALYLCASSRIPGEETQYFGPGTRLLVL.

This clonotype was detected a few times. The V and J genes are TRBV7-2 and TRBJ1-2; 9 bases are a match to TRBD1. Germline V gene sequence: CDR1 SGHTA, CDR2 FQGNSA. V was pared by 6 bases and J by 3 bases, with 5 bases of the junction left unmatched. The CDR3 length is 14 residues. The CDR3 is CASSARDRDYGYTF. In DNA form, the CDR3 reads TGTGCCAGCAGTGCTAGGGACAGGGACTATGGCTACACCTTC.

There are many counts of this clonotype. The chain links TRBV7-3 to TRBJ2-6; D unclear. The V end lost 1 base, the J end lost 2 bases, and 6 bases lay between the germline ends. The CDR3 has 15 amino acids. CDR1 is SGHTA and CDR2 is FQGTGA in the germline V gene. The CDR3 spells CASSLRGPGANVLTF. CDR3 sequence (DNA): TGTGCCAGCAGCTTAAGAGGTCCTGGGGCCAACGTCCTGACTTTC.

A note on this clonotype: One end of the junction does not line up with germline, which may come from a read error. The chain employs TRBV5-1 and TRBJ1-5, with 9 positions matching TRBD2. The DNA end is a closer match to TRBJ2-3, so the J assignment may be wrong. This CDR3 is 15 amino acids long. Germline CDR1 reads SGHRS; CDR2 reads YFSETQ. CDR3 sequence (DNA): TGCGCCAGCAGCTTGGTGTTAGCGGGAGCAGATGCGCAGTATTTT. This translates into CASSLVLAGADAQYF.

Many counts were recorded for this clonotype. This chain connects TRBV10-3 to TRBJ1-2, with 7 bases matching TRBD1. This CDR3 is built from 13 residues. The germline gives CDR1 ENHRY, CDR2 SYGVKD. The ends lost 7 bases at V and 4 bases at J; junction bases unmatched: 6. CDR3 coding DNA: TGTGCCATCACCCCGGGACAGCTCTATGGCTACACCTTC. It codes for CAITPGQLYGYTF.

The V and J genes are TRBV27 and TRBJ2-5, with unresolved D. V was pared by 6 bases and J by 6 bases, with 14 bases between. CDR1 and CDR2 (germline): MNHEY, SMNVEV (reference sequence). This CDR3 has 13 amino acids. The CDR3 sequence: CASRPVDVKTQYF. The CDR3 region has the DNA TGTGCCAGCAGACCAGTGGATGTAAAGACCCAGTACTTC.

The genes are TRBV10-3 and TRBJ1-2; D uncertain. The CDR3 totals 12 residues. CDR1 ENHRY and CDR2 SYGVKD come from the germline V gene. V lost 6 bases, J lost 7 bases, and 12 bases lay in between. This CDR3 reads CAIRDGSAGYTF. CDR3 coding DNA: TGTGCCATCAGGGACGGGTCGGCTGGCTACACCTTC.

This clonotype was counted many times. This sequence joins TRBV10-3 and TRBJ2-7; D unresolved. The germline gives CDR1 ENHRY, CDR2 SYGVKD. Trimming took off 9 bases at V and 2 bases at J, with 14 bases between the two ends. The CDR3 sequence is 13 residues long. The CDR3 coding sequence is TGTGCCATTAGAGGTGAGCCCGCCTACGAGCAGTACTTC. Amino acid sequence: CAIRGEPAYEQYF.

On this clonotype: It may be a read error: a sequence one base away is much more abundant. CDR3 sequence (DNA): TGTGCCATCAGCACTCGATATGGCTACACCTTC. The encoded protein is CAISTRYGYTF. The genes are TRBV10-3 and TRBJ1-2; no firm D call. V shed 6 bases and J shed 5 bases, with 7 bases lying between them. The CDR3 covers 11 residues. Per the germline V gene, CDR1 is ENHRY and CDR2 is SYGVKD.

This clonotype occurred a few times. The chain is built from TRBV7-3 and TRBJ2-3; D might be TRBD2 (6 bases). The CDR3 is made up of 13 amino acids. From germline, CDR1 is SGHTA and CDR2 FQGTGA. V gave up 5 bases and J gave up 6 bases, with 12 bases separating them. In DNA, the CDR3 is TGTGCCAGCAGCGCCAGGGCGGGGGATACGCAGTATTTT. The encoded protein is CASSARAGDTQYF.

The CDR3: CASQEGQGKLFF. CDR3 coding DNA: TGTGCCAGTCAAGAGGGACAGGGAAAACTGTTTTTT. The chain recombines TRBV12-3 or TRBV12-4 with TRBJ1-4; 9 positions match TRBD1. Losses at the gene ends were 9 bases for V and 10 bases for J; bases not matched to a gene: 6. The CDR3 sequence is 12 residues long.

This clonotype has a count of ten or more. The rearrangement joins TRBV27 to TRBJ2-7; D gene unclear. CDR3 length: 14 amino acids. The V and J ends lost 3 bases and 5 bases respectively, with 14 bases between them. CDR1 and CDR2 (germline): MNHEY, SMNVEV (reference sequence). CDR3 sequence (DNA): TGTGCCAGCAGTTTTCCGCACACCCAGCACGAGCAGTACTTC. Translating gives CASSFPHTQHEQYF.

This rearrangement joins TRBV7-9 to TRBJ2-7, with 10 nucleotides matching TRBD2. CDR3 length equals 15 residues. With V trimmed by 8 bases and J by 7 bases, 14 bases remained unmatched. Germline assignment: CDR1 SEHNR and CDR2 FQNEAQ (reference sequence). The CDR3: CASSPASGSPGEQYF. CDR3 in DNA: TGTGCCAGCTCACCGGCTAGCGGGAGCCCGGGGGAGCAGTACTTC.